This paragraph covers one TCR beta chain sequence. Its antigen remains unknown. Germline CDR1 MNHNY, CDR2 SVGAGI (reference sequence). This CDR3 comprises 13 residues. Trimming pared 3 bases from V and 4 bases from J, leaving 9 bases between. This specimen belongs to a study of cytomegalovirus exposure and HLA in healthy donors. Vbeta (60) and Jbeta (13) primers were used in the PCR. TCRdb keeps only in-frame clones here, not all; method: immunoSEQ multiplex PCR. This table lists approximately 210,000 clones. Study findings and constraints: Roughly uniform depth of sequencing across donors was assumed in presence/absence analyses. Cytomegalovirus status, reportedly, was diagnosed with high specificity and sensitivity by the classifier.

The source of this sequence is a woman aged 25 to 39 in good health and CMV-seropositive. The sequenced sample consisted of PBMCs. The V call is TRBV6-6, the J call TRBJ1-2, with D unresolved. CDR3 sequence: CASSYTPGYGYTF. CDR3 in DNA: TGTGCCAGCAGTTATACCCCCGGCTATGGCTACACCTTC.